The 10 T cell receptor beta chains below were found in one sample sequenced in a study of blood T cell repertoires in COVID-19. Sequenced by immunoSEQ multiplex PCR; TCRdb stores in-frame clones only, minus some. The sample contains 300,000 to 400,000 clones, roughly 87% of which appear only once. Specimen: peripheral blood. The receptors shown here come from a man aged 25-45 years with COVID-19, enrolled during active disease.

This chain links TRBV10-3 with TRBJ1-5, with D perhaps matching TRBD1 (5 bases). Trimming removed 8 bases at V and 5 bases at J, with 7 bases between. The CDR3 totals 11 residues. The germline V gene has CDR1 ENHRY and CDR2 SYGVKD. The CDR3 region is CAIGGDQPQHF. Here the CDR3 DNA reads TGTGCCATCGGGGGGGATCAGCCCCAGCATTTT.

This rearrangement joins TRBV4-2 to TRBJ2-5; tentatively, D is TRBD1 (5 bases). The germline V and J ends were trimmed by 1 base and 3 bases, with 9 bases remaining between them. The germline CDR1 and CDR2 sequences are LGHNA and YNFKEQ. There are 14 residues in the CDR3. This CDR3 reads CASSQVGEKETQYF. As DNA, the CDR3 is TGTGCCAGCAGCCAAGTAGGGGAAAAAGAGACCCAGTACTTC.

The count of this clone is one. The chain is built from TRBV2 and TRBJ1-3; D not resolved. V dropped 3 bases and J dropped 0 bases, with 9 bases sitting between them. CDR1 and CDR2 (germline): SNHLY, FYNNEI. The CDR3 is 15 amino acids. CDR3 nucleotides: TGTGCCAGCAGTGATCAGCGAAGCTCTGGAAACACCATATATTTT. Its translation: CASSDQRSSGNTIYF.

This chain joins TRBV2 and TRBJ1-5; tentative D call: TRBD1 (6 bases). Germline V CDR1 and CDR2: SNHLY, FYNNEI. The V and J ends lost 8 bases and 2 bases respectively, with 13 bases between them. This CDR3 contains 14 residues. Here the CDR3 reads CASHRDVGNQPQHF. In DNA, the CDR3 is TGTGCCAGCCACAGGGATGTCGGCAATCAGCCCCAGCATTTT.

This rearrangement joins TRBV5-4 to TRBJ1-6; 7 nucleotides match TRBD1. V dropped 0 bases and J dropped 0; count of bases not matched to a gene: 12. The CDR3 has 20 amino acids. In germline, CDR1 is SGHNT, CDR2 YYREEE (reference sequence). CDR3 residues: CASSLDSDRAESSYNSPLHF. For the CDR3, the DNA is TGTGCCAGCAGCTTGGATTCCGACAGGGCCGAGAGCTCCTATAATTCACCCCTCCACTTT.

V usage is TRBV11-2 and J usage is TRBJ1-2, with a weak D call TRBD1 (5 bases). V lost 5 bases to trimming and J lost 5 bases, with 12 bases between them. Germline V gene lookup returns CDR1 SGHAT and CDR2 FQNNGV. The CDR3 is 13 residues long. As DNA, the CDR3 is TGTGCCAGCAGCACTGGGAGGGGTTATGGCTACACCTTC. It encodes CASSTGRGYGYTF.

The CDR3 loop is CASSRGHSSYEQYF. In DNA form, the CDR3 reads TGTGCCAGCAGCCGGGGACATTCGTCCTACGAGCAGTACTTC. The genes are TRBV3-1 (or the pseudogene TRBV3-2) and TRBJ2-7; TRBD1 is a possible D gene (6 bases). CDR1 is LGHDT and CDR2 is YNNKEL in the germline V gene (reference sequence). The CDR3 covers 14 residues. V dropped 4 bases and J dropped 1 base, with 11 bases sitting between them.

The genes are TRBV5-6 and TRBJ2-3; 7 nucleotides align to TRBD1. Trimming at V came to 3 bases and at J to 0 bases, leaving 4 bases not matched to a gene. Germline CDR1 reads SGHDT; CDR2 reads YYEEEE. The length of the CDR3 is 15 residues. CDR3 region: CASSWSTGSTDTQYF. CDR3 bases: TGTGCCAGCAGCTGGTCGACAGGGAGCACAGATACGCAGTATTTT.

The chain uses TRBV7-2 and TRBJ2-1; possible D gene TRBD2, 7 bases. There are 14 residues in the CDR3. V lost 1 base and J 9 bases, leaving 13 bases between the germline ends. Per germline, CDR1 SGHTA and CDR2 FQGNSA. CDR3 in DNA: TGTGCCAGCAGCTTAGGCCGGGGGGCGGTTGAGCAGTTCTTC. Protein sequence: CASSLGRGAVEQFF.

This clone has just a few counts. J is TRBJ2-5 and V is TRBV7-2; 7 bases agree with TRBD1. Unmatched junction bases numbered 8, after V lost 4 bases and J lost 3 bases. Germline values: CDR1 SGHTA, CDR2 FQGNSA. The CDR3 length is 15 residues. CDR3 region: CASSSTGTEKETQYF. CDR3 nucleotides: TGTGCCAGCAGCTCAACCGGGACAGAGAAAGAGACCCAGTACTTC.